The rows below give T cell receptor beta chains drawn from one sample of a study of T cells in Graves' hyperthyroidism and ophthalmopathy. TCRdb analysed the multiplex PCR reads with MiXCR anew, one entry per CDR3 protein. The sample has more than 500,000 distinct CDR3 sequences; 35% to 55% are singletons. The sequenced material came from peripheral blood or thyroid tissue (not recorded which). Every receptor here comes from an adult woman with Graves' disease, either hyperthyroidism or ophthalmopathy (not recorded which). The CDR3 runs from the conserved cysteine through the conserved F or W. A D gene is named only where the DNA matches it firmly. Only part of the rows carry a size: once, few, many, or a class if the clone is expanded.

size	J	V	D	DNA	CDR3
few	TRBJ2-2	TRBV28	NA	TGTGCCAGCAGTTCAGTCAGGGGCCCCGGGGAGCTGTTTTTT	CASSSVRGPGELFF
NA	TRBJ1-3	TRBV5-6	NA	TGTGCCAGCAGCACAGGACAGTACGGAAACACCATATATTTT	CASSTGQYGNTIYF
NA	TRBJ1-2	TRBV20-1	TRBD1	TGCAGTGCTGATGACAGGGGCGAGAACTATGGCTACACCTTC	CSADDRGENYGYTF
NA	TRBJ1-2	TRBV2	NA	TGTGCCAGCAGCAGCCGATCTACCTACTATGGCTACACCTTC	CASSSRSTYYGYTF
few	TRBJ1-6	TRBV10-3	NA	TGTGCCATCAACGCGGTCTCTAATTCACCCCTCCACTTT	CAINAVSNSPLHF
NA	TRBJ1-1	TRBV11-2	NA	TGTGCCAGCAGCCGGAGGGAAATGAACACTGAAGCTTTCTTT	CASSRREMNTEAFF
few	TRBJ2-5	TRBV10-2	NA	TGCGCCATAGGGCAAGAGACCCAGTACTTC	CAIGQETQYF
few	TRBJ2-7	TRBV29-1	TRBD2	TGCAGCGTTGAGTTGAGCGGGAGGAACTACGAGCAGTACTTC	CSVELSGRNYEQYF
NA	TRBJ1-6	TRBV10-3	NA	TGTGCCATCAAGGGGGAGAGGGATAATTCACCCCCCCACTTT	CAIKGERDNSPPHF
NA	TRBJ1-5	TRBV15	NA	TGTGCCACCAGCAGAGATTCCGGTGGGGGGGGTTTCTGGCGCAATCAGCCCCAGCATTTT	CATSRDSGGGGFWRNQPQHF
NA	TRBJ2-5	TRBV20-1	NA	TGCAGTGCTAGATACCAGTACTTC	CSARYQYF
NA	TRBJ1-6	TRBV25-1	NA	TGTGCCAGCAGGACACTGGGCAATTCACCCCTCCACTTT	CASRTLGNSPLHF
many	TRBJ1-5	TRBV19	NA	TGTGCCAGTAGTATGGTGGCGGGCTATAGCAATCAGCCCCAGCATTTT	CASSMVAGYSNQPQHF
NA	TRBJ2-7	TRBV20-1	NA	TGCAGTGCTAGCAAGTTTGAAGGAGTATACGAGCAGTACTTC	CSASKFEGVYEQYF
NA	TRBJ2-5	TRBV7-2	NA	TGTGCCAGCGAAAATTGGGGGTACCAAGAGACCCAGTACTTC	CASENWGYQETQYF